This T cell receptor (beta chain) stems from a study of cytomegalovirus exposure and HLA in healthy donors. The CDR3 consists of 15 residues. Trimming removed 3 bases from V and 0 bases from J, with 10 bases in between. Per germline, CDR1 MDHEN and CDR2 SYDVKM. Whole-study findings and limits: Of the V segments, some could not be distinguished, including TRBV6-2 and TRBV6-3, and were excluded. Later, an analysis showed that TCR beta chains associated with HLA were more clonally expanded than others that were equally common.

Amplification used 60 Vbeta primers and 13 Jbeta primers. Sequenced by immunoSEQ multiplex PCR; TCRdb stores in-frame clones only, minus some. The repertoire holds some 200,000 clones, with more than 60% as singletons. On this clone: No antigen is known for it.

The source of this sequence is a man aged 35 to 55 in good health and CMV-seronegative. V is TRBV28 and J is TRBJ2-3; TRBD2 is a possible D gene (6 bases). The material sequenced was PBMCs. The CDR3 spells CASSFQAGSTDTQYF. DNA of the CDR3: TGTGCCAGCAGTTTTCAAGCGGGTAGCACAGATACGCAGTATTTT.